Shown below are 3 T cell receptor beta chains from a single sample sequenced in a study of regulatory T cells in long-lasting Graves disease. Sequencing libraries for TCR beta were prepared with iRepertoire HTBI primers and Arm-PCR of CDR3 regions. TCRdb reprocessed the multiplex PCR reads with MiXCR, giving one entry per CDR3 protein. The table has 400,000 to 550,000 distinct CDR3 sequences, more than 12% seen once. Time point reported: newly diagnosed GD, antithyroid drugs for less than 3 months. Researchers made the TCR library from RNA that was extracted from PBMCs. The same data also contributed to another study, on T cells in Graves' hyperthyroidism and ophthalmopathy.

The source material was peripheral blood mononuclear cells (PBMCs), sampled at new diagnosis, from a patient treated with antithyroid drugs. The receptor source for this set is a woman aged 30 to 39 with Graves disease.

In this sample, this clonotype turned up a few times. The V and J genes are TRBV27 and TRBJ2-4; no clear D gene. V was cut by 0 bases and J by 1 base, with 7 bases left in between. CDR1 and CDR2 from the germline V gene are MNHEY and SMNVEV (reference sequence). The CDR3 is made up of 15 amino acids. The CDR3 bases are TGTGCCAGCAGTTTATCGATAGGTGCCAAAAACATTCAGTACTTC. Translated: CASSLSIGAKNIQYF.

Notes on this clonotype: It is likely a read error: a sequence one base away is far more abundant. In this CDR3 the conserved last residue, phenylalanine or tryptophan, is missing, so a read error is likely. The chain recombines TRBV7-8 with TRBJ1-1; maybe TRBD1 (5 bases). CDR3 length equals 15 residues. V was pared by 5 bases and J by 1 base, with 14 bases between. Germline V gene lookup returns CDR1 SGHVS and CDR2 FQNEAQ. CDR3 amino acids: CASSPRLGGNTEAFL. The CDR3 DNA reads as TGTGCCAGCAGCCCCCGACTCGGGGGGAACACTGAAGCTTTCCTT.

This clonotype was counted at least ten times. V usage is TRBV7-3 and J usage is TRBJ1-1; 7 bases are a match to TRBD1. Germline lookup yields CDR1 SGHTA and CDR2 FQGTGA. The CDR3 length is 16 residues. The J segment lost 5 bases and the V segment lost 0 bases, leaving 9 bases of the junction unmatched. CDR3 coding DNA: TGTGCCAGCAGCTTAACGCGCAGGGGGAGAGAGACTGAAGCTTTCTTT. It yields the protein CASSLTRRGRETEAFF.